The 13 T cell receptor beta chains presented below share a single source sample, sequenced in a study of identical twins. A single record per CDR3 protein comes from TCRdb applying MiXCR to the 5' RACE reads. The table records some 600,000 distinct CDR3 sequences, 7.1% of them present only once. The data were also submitted as part of a second study, on yellow fever vaccine responses in identical twins.

Source material: PBMCs. These receptors all stem from a woman aged 18-29 years in good health.

This clonotype was counted ten times or more. This chain links TRBV20-1 with TRBJ2-1; 8 bases are a match to TRBD2. J gave up 4 bases and V 3 bases, and 5 bases lay outside the gene matches. The CDR3 loop spans 14 amino acids. CDR1 is DFQATT, CDR2 SNEGSKA, per germline (reference sequence). This CDR3 reads CSASGRAVYNEQFF. The CDR3 nucleotides are TGCAGTGCTAGCGGGAGGGCCGTTTACAATGAGCAGTTCTTC.

This clonotype was picked up a small number of times. The chain employs TRBV20-1 and TRBJ2-7, with 8 bases aligning to TRBD2. This CDR3 contains 14 residues. The V gene's germline CDR1 is DFQATT and CDR2 SNEGSKA (reference sequence). Unmatched junction bases numbered 6, after V lost 1 base and J lost 4 bases. The CDR3 nucleotides are TGCAGTGCTAGAGTTAGCGGGGAACCTTACGAGCAGTACGTC. As protein: CSARVSGEPYEQYV.

CDR3 sequence (DNA): TGTGCCAGCAGCCCAGGGGGTAGCGGGAGAGCCTACGAGCAGTACTTC. Amino acids: CASSPGGSGRAYEQYF. The V and J genes are TRBV7-2 and TRBJ2-7; TRBD2 matches 9 bases. Germline V gene sequence: CDR1 SGHTA, CDR2 FQGNSA. The V gene end was trimmed by 5 bases and the J gene end by 2 bases; junction bases not matched to a gene: 10. This CDR3 has 16 amino acids.

This clonotype has at least ten counts. The rearrangement uses TRBV15 and TRBJ2-7, with D possibly TRBD1 on 6 matching bases. The V end was cut by 2 bases, the J end by 4 bases, with 9 bases between. Germline assignment: CDR1 LNHNV and CDR2 YYDKDF (reference sequence). This CDR3 comprises 13 residues. The chain's CDR3 is CATSRSGEYEQYF. The CDR3 DNA follows: TGTGCCACCAGCAGATCAGGGGAATACGAGCAGTACTTC.

This clonotype has only a few counts. The genes are TRBV28 and TRBJ2-3, with D uncertain. This CDR3 has 15 amino acids. Trimming took 8 bases from V and 1 from J, leaving 16 bases between them. From germline, CDR1 is MDHEN and CDR2 SYDVKM. The CDR3 protein is CASQAAPAGTDTQYF. The DNA for the CDR3 is TGTGCCAGCCAGGCCGCCCCAGCAGGCACAGATACGCAGTATTTT.

In its sample, this clonotype was seen a few times. The rearrangement links TRBV5-6 to TRBJ2-5, with no clear D. From germline, CDR1 is SGHDT and CDR2 YYEEEE. The CDR3 covers 13 residues. V lost 4 bases to trimming and J lost 5 bases, with 12 bases between them. The CDR3 DNA sequence: TGTGCCAGCAGCCTGACCACAGTGGAGACCCAGTACTTC. This gives the protein CASSLTTVETQYF.

The gene calls are TRBV7-9 and TRBJ2-6; no firm D call. The V gene lost 5 bases and the J gene lost 0 bases, with 5 bases spanning the gap. The CDR3 has 14 amino acids. Germline-derived CDR1 and CDR2 are SEHNR and FQNEAQ (reference sequence). This CDR3 reads CASSRTSGANVLTF. The DNA for the CDR3 is TGTGCCAGCAGCCGGACCTCTGGGGCCAACGTCCTGACTTTC.

This clonotype was counted many times. V gene TRBV28 combines with J gene TRBJ2-7; 7 bases line up with TRBD2. V gave up 4 bases and J gave up 0 bases; unmatched junction bases: 3. Germline V lookup: CDR1 MDHEN, CDR2 SYDVKM. CDR3 length: 14 residues. CDR3 region: CASSSGGRSYEQYF. CDR3 DNA sequence: TGTGCCAGCAGTTCGGGAGGCCGCTCCTACGAGCAGTACTTC.

This clonotype was picked up many times. The chain carries TRBV4-1 and TRBJ2-1; D remains ambiguous. V shed 0 bases and J shed 0 bases, with 15 bases lying between them. From germline, CDR1 is MGHRA and CDR2 YSYEKL. The CDR3 runs 18 residues. CDR3 region: CASSQDRRTERSYNEQFF. CDR3 DNA: TGCGCCAGCAGCCAAGACCGGCGTACAGAACGCTCCTACAATGAGCAGTTCTTC.

This clonotype has ten or more counts. The chain uses TRBV5-5 and TRBJ2-2; TRBD1 agrees at 8 bases. CDR1 SGHKS and CDR2 YYEKEE come from the germline V gene (reference sequence). This CDR3 region has 16 residues. J was trimmed by 5 bases and V by 3 bases; bases with no gene match: 9. As DNA, the CDR3 is TGTGCCAGCAGCTCCTCCCTACAGGGGGTTACCGGGGAGCTGTTTTTT. Translated: CASSSSLQGVTGELFF.

The V gene is TRBV12-3 or TRBV12-4, the J gene TRBJ2-2, with TRBD1 as a possible D gene (6 bases). This CDR3 has 16 residues. Trimming removed 5 bases at V and 4 bases at J, with 17 bases between. The CDR3 protein is CASSLGQRLSTGELFF. CDR3 sequence (DNA): TGTGCCAGCAGTCTAGGACAGCGTCTAAGCACCGGGGAGCTGTTTTTT.

This chain uses TRBV5-6 with TRBJ2-1; possibly TRBD2 for D (6 bases). There are 13 residues in the CDR3. Per germline, CDR1 SGHDT and CDR2 YYEEEE. V lost 7 bases and J 6 bases, leaving 14 bases between the germline ends. The CDR3 here is CASGRGTLNEQFF. In nucleotides, the CDR3 is TGTGCCAGCGGCCGCGGGACCCTCAATGAGCAGTTCTTC. The full variable domain, in which reference TRBV5-6 and TRBJ2-1 provide the parts outside the CDR3, is DAGVTQSPTHLIKTRGQQVTLRCSPKSGHDTVSWYQQALGQGPQFIFQYYEEEERQRGNFPDRFSGHQFPNYSSELNVNALLLGDSALYLCASGRGTLNEQFFGPGTRLTVL.

This clonotype occurred many times. This chain uses TRBV5-1 with TRBJ2-2, with D possibly being TRBD2 (5 bases). This CDR3 spans 15 amino acids. Between the trimmed V and J ends, which lost 6 bases and 0 bases, there was a span of 12 bases. Germline CDR1 is SGHRS and CDR2 is YFSETQ. The CDR3 DNA sequence: TGCGCCAGCACTGAGGGAATTCCGAACACCGGGGAGCTGTTTTTT. It is translated as CASTEGIPNTGELFF. The full variable domain, its missing parts supplied by reference TRBV5-1 and TRBJ2-2, is KAGVTQTPRYLIKTRGQQVTLSCSPISGHRSVSWYQQTPGQGLQFLFEYFSETQRNKGNFPGRFSGRQFSNSRSEMNVSTLELGDSALYLCASTEGIPNTGELFFGEGSRLTVL.